These 27 T cell receptor beta chains were sequenced from one sample in a study of T-cell reconstitution after alpha-beta-depleted transplantation in children (dated by TCRdb to the mid-2010s). Library preparation employed PCR. Sequencing instrument: Illumina HiSeq 2500. TCR libraries were prepared with molecular barcoding, using unique molecular identifiers to normalize TCRbeta repertoire quantification. The public sequencing data were trimmed at Q25 with fastp and processed into clonotypes with MiXCR by TCRdb, which kept only in-frame beta chains. Each CDR3 protein appears once, grouped with its most common genes and DNA. A total of about 500,000 distinct CDR3 sequences appear in this sample, approximately 30% of them only once. The ten most abundant clones make up 2% to 3% of the sample. The material sequenced was PBMCs from the stem cell graft donor, taken from the stem cell graft. The receptor source for this set is a human donor who donated a stem cell graft to a child with aplastic anemia.

This clonotype was recorded only once. The rearrangement joins TRBV5-1 to TRBJ2-2; a weak D match, TRBD2 (6 bases). The V gene lost 4 bases and the J gene lost 7 bases, with 20 bases spanning the gap. The CDR3 runs 16 residues. Germline V lookup: CDR1 SGHRS, CDR2 YFSETQ. The CDR3 nucleotides read TGCGCCAGCAGCACAGAGGGACTGTACATGGGCGGGGAGCTGTTTTTT. Residues: CASSTEGLYMGGELFF.

This clonotype was counted between two and nine times. The chain has TRBV20-1 and TRBJ1-2; D possibly corresponds to TRBD1 (6 bases). This CDR3 region has 15 residues. The germline CDR1 and CDR2 sequences are DFQATT and SNEGSKA (reference sequence). Trimming pared 3 bases from V and 4 bases from J, leaving 18 bases between. In DNA form, the CDR3 reads TGCAGTGCTAGTCCCCCAAAGACAGGCGCCTATGGCTACACCTTC. Its protein product is CSASPPKTGAYGYTF.

This rearrangement joins TRBV7-9 to TRBJ1-1, with D unresolved. CDR1 SEHNR and CDR2 FQNEAQ come from the germline V gene (reference sequence). The V gene lost 1 base and the J gene lost 0 bases, with 9 bases spanning the gap. This CDR3 contains 15 residues. The CDR3 reads CASSLVSAMNTEAFF. The CDR3 DNA is TGTGCCAGCAGCTTAGTTTCAGCAATGAACACTGAAGCTTTCTTT.

In its sample, this clonotype was seen a few times. The chain links TRBV5-1 to TRBJ2-7, with 7 bases that match TRBD1. This CDR3 is built from 15 residues. Germline assignment: CDR1 SGHRS and CDR2 YFSETQ. The V gene end was trimmed by 3 bases and the J gene end by 2 bases; junction bases not matched to a gene: 8. The CDR3 sequence: CASSSGRGFAYEQYF. CDR3 bases: TGCGCCAGCAGCTCCGGCAGGGGGTTCGCCTACGAGCAGTACTTC.

The V call is TRBV7-2, the J call TRBJ2-5, with D perhaps TRBD2 (5 bases). The CDR3 totals 14 residues. Between the trimmed V and J ends, which lost 4 bases and 6 bases, there was a span of 15 bases. CDR1 and CDR2 (germline): SGHTA, FQGNSA. CDR3 residues: CASSSLEGVKTQYF. CDR3 nucleotides: TGTGCCAGCAGCTCCCTTGAGGGAGTAAAGACCCAGTACTTC.

The chain couples TRBV30 to TRBJ2-7, with 7 positions matching TRBD2. V lost 3 bases and J lost 7; bases outside the gene matches: 6. The CDR3 totals 12 residues. Germline CDR1 and CDR2: GTSNPN and SVGIG (reference sequence). CDR3 loop: CAWRSSGGEQYF. CDR3 nucleotide sequence: TGTGCCTGGAGGTCTAGCGGCGGGGAGCAGTACTTC.

The chain couples TRBV12-1 to TRBJ2-7; the D call TRBD2 from the table was never checked on the DNA. TRBV12-1 is tagged as a pseudogene. The CDR3 covers 18 residues. CDR3 residues: CASSSPNTRWPGSYEQYF. The CDR3 coding sequence is TGTGCCAGCAGCTCTCCCAATACCAGATGGCCTGGGTCCTACGAGCAGTACTTC.

V and J are TRBV27 and TRBJ1-2; 7 bases match TRBD1. From germline, CDR1 is MNHEY and CDR2 SMNVEV (reference sequence). The CDR3 sequence is 17 residues long. Trimming at V came to 5 bases and at J to 2 bases, leaving 14 bases not matched to a gene. The CDR3 spells CASSPTNLFRGNYGYTF. Written as DNA, the CDR3 is TGTGCCAGCAGTCCTACCAACCTGTTCAGGGGGAACTATGGCTACACCTTC.

The chain couples TRBV7-8 to TRBJ2-3; TRBD2 matches at 13 bases. Germline CDR1 and CDR2: SGHVS and FQNEAQ. Unmatched junction bases numbered 5, after V lost 3 bases and J lost 5 bases. The CDR3 has 16 residues. DNA for the CDR3: TGTGCCAGCAGCTTTTGGACTAGCGGGAGCGTAGATACGCAGTATTTT. Its protein product is CASSFWTSGSVDTQYF.

This clonotype was seen a handful of times. The chain links TRBV30 to TRBJ1-5; D not resolved. The CDR3 spans 15 residues. Germline V lookup: CDR1 GTSNPN, CDR2 SVGIG (reference sequence). Trimming shortened V by 2 bases and J by 4 bases, and 15 bases separated the two germline ends. CDR3 in DNA: TGTGCCTGGAGTTTCCCTCGAGCGGGAAATCAGCCCCAGCATTTT. This codes for CAWSFPRAGNQPQHF.

This clonotype was counted between two and nine times. This rearrangement joins TRBV11-2 to TRBJ2-7; 7 bases match TRBD1. The CDR3 spans 16 residues. V shed 4 bases and J 0 bases; nucleotides not matched to a gene: 9. Germline V CDR1 and CDR2: SGHAT, FQNNGV. In DNA, the CDR3 is TGTGCCAGCAGCTCCCACCCGGGACAGTTCTCCTACGAGCAGTACGTC. Amino acid sequence: CASSSHPGQFSYEQYV.

This clonotype was observed a few times. The chain has TRBV12-3 or TRBV12-4 and TRBJ1-1; D call uncertain. V was clipped by 1 base and J by 6 bases, with 9 bases between them. The CDR3 is 13 residues long. The CDR3 DNA sequence: TGTGCCAGCAGTTTAGGGAGGACCGCTGAAGCTTTCTTT. It translates to CASSLGRTAEAFF.

This chain connects TRBV7-9 to TRBJ2-1; TRBD2 agrees at 10 bases. J was trimmed by 1 base and V by 2 bases; bases with no gene match: 5. This CDR3 is built from 17 residues. Germline V gene lookup returns CDR1 SEHNR and CDR2 FQNEAQ (reference sequence). CDR3 bases: TGTGCCAGCAGCTTACCAGCGGGAGGGCCGTCCTACAATGAGCAGTTCTTC. This translates into CASSLPAGGPSYNEQFF. The entire variable domain, with the rest obtained from reference TRBV7-9 and TRBJ2-1, is as follows: DTGVSQNPRHKITKRGQNVTFRCDPISEHNRLYWYRQTLGQGPEFLTYFQNEAQLEKSRLLSDRFSAERPKGSFSTLEIQRTEQGDSAMYLCASSLPAGGPSYNEQFFGPGTRLTVL.

The CDR3 loop reads CASSRTRDTYNEQFF. The CDR3 DNA sequence: TGTGCCAGCAGCCGGACTAGGGATACCTACAATGAGCAGTTCTTC. This rearrangement joins TRBV11-3 to TRBJ2-1, with 7 bases lining up with TRBD2. V was clipped by 5 bases and J by 2 bases; unmatched bases: 6. Per the germline V gene, CDR1 is SGHNT and CDR2 is YENEEA. The CDR3 consists of 15 residues.

The chain joins TRBV12-3 or TRBV12-4 to TRBJ2-1; D might be TRBD1 (5 bases). This CDR3 spans 16 amino acids. The V gene lost 2 bases and the J gene lost 6 bases, with 17 bases spanning the gap. CDR3: CASSLLLGPRTNEQFF. DNA of the CDR3: TGTGCCAGCAGTTTATTGTTGGGGCCGAGAACCAATGAGCAGTTCTTC.

The chain employs TRBV9 and TRBJ2-1; 9 nucleotides match TRBD2. There are 18 residues in the CDR3. The germline V gene encodes CDR1 SGDLS and CDR2 YYNGEE. J was trimmed by 3 bases and V by 0 bases; bases with no gene match: 10. The CDR3 region has the DNA TGTGCCAGCAGCGTAGTCCCTTTGACTAGCGGAAGCTACAATGAGCAGTTCTTC. Its translation is CASSVVPLTSGSYNEQFF.

This clonotype was seen a single time. The chain carries TRBV7-2 and TRBJ1-5; TRBD1 agrees at 8 bases. Trimming cost V 5 bases and J 4 bases; bases outside gene matches: 13. Per germline, CDR1 SGHTA and CDR2 FQGNSA. The CDR3 has 17 amino acids. The CDR3 reads CASSPRDRGVENQPQHF. The CDR3 nucleotides are TGTGCCAGCAGCCCGAGAGACAGGGGAGTAGAGAATCAGCCCCAGCATTTT.

V gene TRBV12-3 or TRBV12-4 combines with J gene TRBJ2-1; TRBD2 agrees at 9 bases. The CDR3 is 16 residues long. With V trimmed by 6 bases and J by 1 base, 7 bases remained unmatched. The CDR3 DNA is TGTGCCAGCAGGTATGGACTAGCGTCTTCCTACAATGAGCAGTTCTTC. It encodes CASRYGLASSYNEQFF.

The sample holds one count of this clonotype. The V gene is TRBV10-3, the J gene TRBJ1-5, with D possibly matching TRBD1 (5 bases). This CDR3 comprises 14 residues. Trimming left V 5 bases short and J 0 bases short, with 8 bases between. Germline V gives CDR1 ENHRY, CDR2 SYGVKD. CDR3 amino acids: CAISYDSSNQPQHF. CDR3 coding DNA: TGTGCCATCAGTTACGACAGTAGCAATCAGCCCCAGCATTTT.

The chain recombines TRBV4-3 with TRBJ2-5; 15 positions agree with TRBD2. This CDR3 contains 16 residues. The germline V gene has CDR1 LGHNA and CDR2 YSLEER. J gave up 4 bases and V 1 base, and 1 base lay outside the gene matches. The CDR3 is CASSQAGLAGGETQYF. DNA for the CDR3: TGCGCCAGCAGCCAAGCGGGACTAGCGGGAGGAGAGACCCAGTACTTC.

This chain links TRBV7-9 with TRBJ1-6; 8 bases are shared with TRBD1. The CDR3 contains 14 residues. Germline V CDR1 and CDR2: SEHNR, FQNEAQ (reference sequence). Trimming at V came to 5 bases and at J to 10 bases, leaving 7 bases not matched to a gene. This CDR3 reads CASSPSRGQSPLHF. CDR3 DNA sequence: TGTGCCAGCAGCCCCAGCAGGGGGCAGTCACCCCTCCACTTT.

This clonotype has just a few counts. The rearrangement joins TRBV29-1 to TRBJ1-2; D not certain. This CDR3 spans 13 amino acids. Germline assignment: CDR1 SQVTM and CDR2 ANQGSEA. V dropped 4 bases and J dropped 6 bases, with 15 bases sitting between them. The CDR3 nucleotides are TGCAGCGTTGGAGGTTACGGCCCTGATGGCTACACCTTC. It encodes CSVGGYGPDGYTF.

The genes are TRBV6-2 or TRBV6-3 and TRBJ2-3, with D uncertain. This CDR3 is 15 amino acids long. The germline V gene has CDR1 MNHEY and CDR2 SVGEGT. V lost 6 bases and J lost 2, with 15 bases in between. CDR3 in amino acids: CASSSGQNPTDTQYF. The CDR3 DNA reads TGTGCCAGCAGCTCCGGGCAGAATCCCACAGATACGCAGTATTTT.

This sequence joins TRBV6-1 and TRBJ2-5; the match to TRBD1 covers 8 bases. The junction had 9 bases not matched to a gene; V was cut back by 7 bases and J by 5 bases. The V gene's germline CDR1 is MNHNS and CDR2 SASEGT. This CDR3 region has 14 residues. The DNA of the CDR3 is TGTGCCAGCACCACGGACAGGGAGGCGGAGACCCAGTACTTC. Protein product: CASTTDREAETQYF.

The V and J genes are TRBV28 and TRBJ1-1; 7 bases line up with TRBD1. Germline CDR1 is MDHEN and CDR2 is SYDVKM. The J segment lost 9 bases and the V segment lost 10 bases, leaving 11 bases of the junction unmatched. This CDR3 contains 12 residues. CDR3: CATELRQGKAFF. CDR3 sequence (DNA): TGTGCCACCGAACTCCGACAGGGCAAAGCTTTCTTT.

In nucleotides, the CDR3 is TGTGCCAGCAGCTTAACCGGGACCGGGATCTACGAGCAGTACTTC. Its protein is CASSLTGTGIYEQYF. This rearrangement joins TRBV7-2 to TRBJ2-7; D tentatively fits TRBD1 or TRBD2 (5 bases each). Germline CDR1 and CDR2: SGHTA and FQGNSA. The CDR3 totals 15 residues. V gave up 2 bases and J gave up 3 bases, with 14 bases separating them. Variable domain in full (rest from reference TRBV7-2 and TRBJ2-7): GAGVSQSPSNKVTEKGKDVELRCDPISGHTALYWYRQSLGQGLEFLIYFQGNSAPDKSGLPSDRFSAERTGGSVSTLTIQRTQQEDSAVYLCASSLTGTGIYEQYFGPGTRLTVT.

This clonotype has ten or more counts. The rearrangement joins TRBV5-1 to TRBJ2-6; D perhaps matches TRBD1 (5 bases). Germline assignment: CDR1 SGHRS and CDR2 YFSETQ. There are 13 residues in the CDR3. Between the trimmed V and J ends, which lost 0 bases and 9 bases, there was a span of 7 bases. The CDR3, as DNA: TGCGCCAGCAGCTTGGATACAGGCAACGTCCTGACTTTC. Translating it yields CASSLDTGNVLTF.